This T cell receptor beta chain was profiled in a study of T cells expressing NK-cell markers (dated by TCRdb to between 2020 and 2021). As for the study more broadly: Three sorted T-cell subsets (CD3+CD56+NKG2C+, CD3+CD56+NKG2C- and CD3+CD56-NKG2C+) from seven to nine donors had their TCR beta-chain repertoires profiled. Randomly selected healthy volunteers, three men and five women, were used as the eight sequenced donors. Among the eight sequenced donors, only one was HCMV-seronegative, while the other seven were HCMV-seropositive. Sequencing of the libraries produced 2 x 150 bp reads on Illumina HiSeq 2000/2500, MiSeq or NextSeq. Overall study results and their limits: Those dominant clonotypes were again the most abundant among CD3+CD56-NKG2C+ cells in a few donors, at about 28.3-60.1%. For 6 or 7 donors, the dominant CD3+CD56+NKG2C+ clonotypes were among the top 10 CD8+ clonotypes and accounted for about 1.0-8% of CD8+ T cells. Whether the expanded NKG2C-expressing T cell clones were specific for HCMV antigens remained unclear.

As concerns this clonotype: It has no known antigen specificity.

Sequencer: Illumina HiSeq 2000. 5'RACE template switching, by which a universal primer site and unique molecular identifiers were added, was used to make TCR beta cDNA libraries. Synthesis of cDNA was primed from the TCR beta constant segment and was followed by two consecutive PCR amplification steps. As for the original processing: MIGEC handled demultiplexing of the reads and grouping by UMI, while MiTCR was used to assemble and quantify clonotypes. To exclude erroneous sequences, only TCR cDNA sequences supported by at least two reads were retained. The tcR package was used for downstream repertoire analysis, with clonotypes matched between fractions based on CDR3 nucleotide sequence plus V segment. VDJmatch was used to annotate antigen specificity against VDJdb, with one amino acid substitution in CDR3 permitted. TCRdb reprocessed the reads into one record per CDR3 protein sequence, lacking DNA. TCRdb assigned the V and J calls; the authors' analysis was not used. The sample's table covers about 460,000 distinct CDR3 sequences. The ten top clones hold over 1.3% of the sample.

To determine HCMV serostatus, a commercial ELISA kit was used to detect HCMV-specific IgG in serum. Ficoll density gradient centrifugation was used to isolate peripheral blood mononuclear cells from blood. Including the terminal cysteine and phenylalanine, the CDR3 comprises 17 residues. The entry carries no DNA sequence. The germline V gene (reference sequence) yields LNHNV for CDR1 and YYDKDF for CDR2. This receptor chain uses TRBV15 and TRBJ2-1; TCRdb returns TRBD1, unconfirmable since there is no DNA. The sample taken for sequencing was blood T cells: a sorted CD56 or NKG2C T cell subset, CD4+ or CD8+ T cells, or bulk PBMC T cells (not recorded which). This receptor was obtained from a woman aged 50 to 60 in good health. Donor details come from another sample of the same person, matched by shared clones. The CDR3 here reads CATRTGGQTGLYNEQFF.